This T cell receptor beta chain was documented in a study of shared T cell receptors in the human thymus. Profiling relied on immunoSEQ multiplex PCR, and the TCRdb table lists in-frame clones only, not all of them. Here the sample spans hundreds of thousands of clones, 70% to 90% being singletons. This clone has just a few counts. The CDR3 has 14 residues. V dropped 5 bases and J dropped 5 bases, with 13 bases sitting between them. The germline CDR1 and CDR2 sequences are SNHLY and FYNNEI. In addition, the sample was reused for a study of human thymus T cells. That work contributes: Thymus tissue was removed during corrective cardiac surgery. The authors found apparently biased V and J gene usage in thymic and blood repertoires. Thymic repertoires overlap heavily among unrelated individuals, related research has reported.

The clonotype originates from a boy less than two years old with a congenital heart defect. V usage is TRBV2 and J usage is TRBJ1-5; D remains unclear. Sequencing input: thymocytes. The CDR3 DNA reads TGTGCCAGCAGTCCAAATAGCGCCCATCAGCCCCAGCATTTT. Protein product: CASSPNSAHQPQHF.